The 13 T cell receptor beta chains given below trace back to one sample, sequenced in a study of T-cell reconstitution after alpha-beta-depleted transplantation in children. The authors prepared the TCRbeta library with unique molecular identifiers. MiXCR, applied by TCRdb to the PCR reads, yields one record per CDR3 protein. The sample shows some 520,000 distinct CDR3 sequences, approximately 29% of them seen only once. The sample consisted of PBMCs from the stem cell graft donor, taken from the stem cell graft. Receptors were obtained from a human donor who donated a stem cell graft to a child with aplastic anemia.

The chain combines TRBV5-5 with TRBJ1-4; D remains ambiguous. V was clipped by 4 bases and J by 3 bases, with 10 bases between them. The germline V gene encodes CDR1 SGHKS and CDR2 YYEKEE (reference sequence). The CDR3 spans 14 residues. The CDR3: CASSRGKANEKLFF. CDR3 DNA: TGTGCCAGCAGCCGAGGGAAGGCTAATGAAAAACTGTTTTTT.

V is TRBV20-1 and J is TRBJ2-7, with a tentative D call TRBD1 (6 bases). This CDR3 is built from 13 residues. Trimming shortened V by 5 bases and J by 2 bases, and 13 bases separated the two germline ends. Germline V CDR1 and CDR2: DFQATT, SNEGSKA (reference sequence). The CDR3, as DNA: TGCAGTGCTGACGGGACACTTGCCTACGAGCAGTACGTC. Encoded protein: CSADGTLAYEQYV.

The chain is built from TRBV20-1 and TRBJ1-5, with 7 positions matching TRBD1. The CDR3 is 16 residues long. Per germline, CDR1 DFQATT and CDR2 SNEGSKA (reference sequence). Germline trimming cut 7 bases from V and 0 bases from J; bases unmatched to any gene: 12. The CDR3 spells CSGATGSAYSNQPQHF. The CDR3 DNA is TGCAGTGGCGCGACAGGGTCGGCCTATAGCAATCAGCCCCAGCATTTT.

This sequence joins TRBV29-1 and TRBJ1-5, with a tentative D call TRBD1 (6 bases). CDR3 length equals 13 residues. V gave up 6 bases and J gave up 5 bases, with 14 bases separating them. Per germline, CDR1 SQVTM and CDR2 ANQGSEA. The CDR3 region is CSVRGAKDQPQHF. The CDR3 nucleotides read TGCAGCGTCCGGGGGGCGAAGGATCAGCCCCAGCATTTT.

The CDR3 bases are TGCGCCAGCAGGAGTAGCGGGAGGCCTCAGGAGAATGAGCAGTTCTTC. Residues: CASRSSGRPQENEQFF. The J gene is TRBJ2-1, the V gene TRBV5-1; 10 positions agree with TRBD2. V lost 5 bases to trimming and J lost 7 bases; unmatched junction nucleotides: 12. Looked up from germline, CDR1 is SGHRS and CDR2 is YFSETQ. This CDR3 contains 16 residues.

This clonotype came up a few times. CDR3 sequence (DNA): TGTGCCAGCAGTCAAACGGGACAGAACACTGAAGCTTTCTTT. It encodes CASSQTGQNTEAFF. The chain uses TRBV11-2 and TRBJ1-1; weak D call: TRBD1 (6 bases). The CDR3 covers 14 residues. Germline V gives CDR1 SGHAT, CDR2 FQNNGV. The V end lost 6 bases, the J end lost 1 base, and 12 bases lay between the germline ends.

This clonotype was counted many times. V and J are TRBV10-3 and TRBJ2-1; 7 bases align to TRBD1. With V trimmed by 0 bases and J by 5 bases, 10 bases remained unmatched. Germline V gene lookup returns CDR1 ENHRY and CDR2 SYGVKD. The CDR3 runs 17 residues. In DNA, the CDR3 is TGTGCCATCAGTGAGTCTGGGAAGGGGGCCTTAGACAATGAGCAGTTCTTC. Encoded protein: CAISESGKGALDNEQFF.

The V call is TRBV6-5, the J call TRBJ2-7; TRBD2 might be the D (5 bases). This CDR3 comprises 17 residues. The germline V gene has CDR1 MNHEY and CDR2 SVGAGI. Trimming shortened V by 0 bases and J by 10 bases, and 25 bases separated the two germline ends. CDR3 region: CASSYSTRRTAVRYQYF. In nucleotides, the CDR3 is TGTGCCAGCAGTTACTCGACAAGGAGGACGGCGGTTCGGTATCAGTACTTC.

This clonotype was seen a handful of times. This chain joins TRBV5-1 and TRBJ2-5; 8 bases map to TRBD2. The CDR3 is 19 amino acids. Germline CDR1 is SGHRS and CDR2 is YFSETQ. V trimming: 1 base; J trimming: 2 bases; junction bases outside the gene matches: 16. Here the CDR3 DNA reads TGCGCCAGCAGCTTGATGGCGGGTATGTCTAGCGGGTATCAAGAGACCCAGTACTTC. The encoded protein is CASSLMAGMSSGYQETQYF.

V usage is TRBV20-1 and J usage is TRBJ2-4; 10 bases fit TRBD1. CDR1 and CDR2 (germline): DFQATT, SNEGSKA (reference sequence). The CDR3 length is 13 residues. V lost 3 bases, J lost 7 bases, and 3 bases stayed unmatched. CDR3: CSASGTGVNIQYF. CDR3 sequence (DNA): TGCAGTGCTAGCGGGACAGGGGTGAACATTCAGTACTTC.

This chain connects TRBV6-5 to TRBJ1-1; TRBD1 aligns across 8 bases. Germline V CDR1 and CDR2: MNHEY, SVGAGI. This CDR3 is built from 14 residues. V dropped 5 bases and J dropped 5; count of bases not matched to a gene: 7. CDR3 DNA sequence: TGTGCCAGCAGTCCACGGACAGGGTGGACTGAAGCTTTCTTT. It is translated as CASSPRTGWTEAFF.

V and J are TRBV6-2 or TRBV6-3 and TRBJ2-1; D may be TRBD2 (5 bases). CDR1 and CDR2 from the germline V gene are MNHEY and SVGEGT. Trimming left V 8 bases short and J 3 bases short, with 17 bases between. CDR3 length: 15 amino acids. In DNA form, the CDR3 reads TGTGCCAGCCGAATTCAGCGGCTGAACTACAATGAGCAGTTCTTC. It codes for CASRIQRLNYNEQFF.

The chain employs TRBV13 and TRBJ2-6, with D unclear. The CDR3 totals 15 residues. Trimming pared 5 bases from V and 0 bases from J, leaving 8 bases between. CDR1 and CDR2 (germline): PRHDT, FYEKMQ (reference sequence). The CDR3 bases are TGTGCCAGCAGCCCATATAACTCTGGGGCCAACGTCCTGACTTTC. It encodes CASSPYNSGANVLTF.